This TCR beta chain was identified in a study of blood T cell repertoires in COVID-19. Study summary: The United States, Italy and Spain provided the acute and convalescent COVID-19 samples. PBMCs, B-cell-depleted T cells, or T cells were the source of the cDNA or gDNA that made up the material.

Original processing notes: Reference gene primer amplification gave estimated nucleated cell counts. Data came from immunoSEQ multiplex PCR; TCRdb stores just in-frame clones and leaves some out. For V, J and clone size, that table is used; D and trimming come from the DNA. The sample carries about 170,000 clones, 80% to 90% recorded once. In its sample, this clone was seen a few times. Sequencing input: peripheral blood. The receptor comes from a man aged 18 to 30 with active or convalescent COVID-19.

The CDR3 loop is CASSPGQGGSTGELFF. The CDR3, as DNA: TGCGCCAGCAGCCCTGGACAGGGTGGGAGCACCGGGGAGCTGTTTTTT. This chain joins TRBV4-1 and TRBJ2-2; TRBD1 agrees at 8 bases. Trimming cost V 4 bases and J 4 bases; bases outside gene matches: 8. The CDR3 contains 16 residues. Germline assignment: CDR1 MGHRA and CDR2 YSYEKL.